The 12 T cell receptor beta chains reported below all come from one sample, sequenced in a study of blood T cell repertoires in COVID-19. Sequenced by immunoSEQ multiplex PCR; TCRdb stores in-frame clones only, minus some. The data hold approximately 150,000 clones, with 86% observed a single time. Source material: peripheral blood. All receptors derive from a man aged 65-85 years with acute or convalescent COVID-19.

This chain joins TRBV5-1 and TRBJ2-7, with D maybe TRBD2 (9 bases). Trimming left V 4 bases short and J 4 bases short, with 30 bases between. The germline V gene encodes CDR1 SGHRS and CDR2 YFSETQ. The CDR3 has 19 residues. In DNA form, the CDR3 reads TGCGCCAGCAGCCCGGACAGGGCAATAGCGGGGGCGATGAAATACGAGCAGTACTTC. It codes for CASSPDRAIAGAMKYEQYF.

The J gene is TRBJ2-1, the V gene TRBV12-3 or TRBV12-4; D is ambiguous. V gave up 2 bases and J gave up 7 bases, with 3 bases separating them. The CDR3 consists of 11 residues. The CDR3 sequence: CASSLSNEQFF. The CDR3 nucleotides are TGTGCCAGCAGTTTATCGAATGAGCAGTTCTTC.

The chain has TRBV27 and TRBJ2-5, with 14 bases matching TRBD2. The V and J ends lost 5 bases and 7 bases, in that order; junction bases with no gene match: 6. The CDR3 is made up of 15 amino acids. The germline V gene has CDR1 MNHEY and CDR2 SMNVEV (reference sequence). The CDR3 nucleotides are TGTGCCAGCAGTCCCGCCGGACTAGCGGGAGGGACCCAGTACTTC. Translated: CASSPAGLAGGTQYF.

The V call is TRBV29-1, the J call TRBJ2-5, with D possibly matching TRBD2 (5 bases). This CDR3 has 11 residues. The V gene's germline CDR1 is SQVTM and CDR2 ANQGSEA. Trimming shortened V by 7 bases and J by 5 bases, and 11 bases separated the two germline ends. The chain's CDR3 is CSARTGETQYF. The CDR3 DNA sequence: TGCAGCGCCAGGACGGGGGAGACCCAGTACTTC.

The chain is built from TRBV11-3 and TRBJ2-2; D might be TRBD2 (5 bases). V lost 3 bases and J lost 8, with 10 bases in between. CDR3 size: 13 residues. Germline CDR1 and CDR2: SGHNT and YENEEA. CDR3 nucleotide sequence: TGTGCCAGCAGCTTGCACAGACTAGGGGAGCTGTTTTTT. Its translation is CASSLHRLGELFF.

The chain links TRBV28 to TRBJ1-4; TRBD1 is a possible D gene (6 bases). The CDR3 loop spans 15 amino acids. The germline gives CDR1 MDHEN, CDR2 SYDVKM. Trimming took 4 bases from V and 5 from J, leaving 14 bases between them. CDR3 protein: CASSSSGQLNEKLFF. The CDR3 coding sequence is TGTGCCAGCAGTTCCTCGGGACAACTCAATGAAAAACTGTTTTTT.

The CDR3 region has the DNA TGTGCCAGCAGCTTAGAAGGGGGCGGCGAAAAACTGTTTTTT. This codes for CASSLEGGGEKLFF. The rearrangement joins TRBV7-9 to TRBJ1-4; 7 positions match TRBD1. CDR1 is SEHNR, CDR2 FQNEAQ, per germline (reference sequence). The CDR3 extends over 14 amino acids. Trimming cost V 1 base and J 8 bases; bases outside gene matches: 4.

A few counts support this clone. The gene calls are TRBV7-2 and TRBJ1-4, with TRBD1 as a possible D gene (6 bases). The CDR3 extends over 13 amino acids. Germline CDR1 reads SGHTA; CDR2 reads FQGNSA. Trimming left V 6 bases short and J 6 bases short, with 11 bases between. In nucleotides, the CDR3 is TGTGCCAGCAGTAGGGGGGGGGATGAAAAACTGTTTTTT. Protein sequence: CASSRGGDEKLFF.

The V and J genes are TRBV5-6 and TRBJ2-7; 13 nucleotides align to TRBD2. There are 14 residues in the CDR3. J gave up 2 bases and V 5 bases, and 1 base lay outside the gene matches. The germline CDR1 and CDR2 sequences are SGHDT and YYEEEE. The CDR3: CASRGLAGPYEQYF. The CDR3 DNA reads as TGTGCCAGCAGGGGACTAGCGGGGCCCTACGAGCAGTACTTC.

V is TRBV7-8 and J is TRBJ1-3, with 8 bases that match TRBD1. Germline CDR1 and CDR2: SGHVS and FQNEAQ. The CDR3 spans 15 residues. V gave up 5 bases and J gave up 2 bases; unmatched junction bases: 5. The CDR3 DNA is TGTGCCAGCAGCACACAGGGGGTGGCTGGAAACACCATATATTTT. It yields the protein CASSTQGVAGNTIYF.

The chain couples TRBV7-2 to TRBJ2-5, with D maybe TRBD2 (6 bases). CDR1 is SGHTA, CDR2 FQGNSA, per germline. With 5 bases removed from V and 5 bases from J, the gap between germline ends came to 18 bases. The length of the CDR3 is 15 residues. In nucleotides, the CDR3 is TGTGCCAGCAGCCGGACCGGGAGCCTAAGGGAGACCCAGTACTTC. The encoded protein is CASSRTGSLRETQYF.

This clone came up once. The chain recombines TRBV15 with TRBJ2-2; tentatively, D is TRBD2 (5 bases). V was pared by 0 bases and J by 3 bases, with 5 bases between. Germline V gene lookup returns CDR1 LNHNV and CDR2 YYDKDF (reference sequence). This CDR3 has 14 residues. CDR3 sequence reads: CATSRDGDTGELFF. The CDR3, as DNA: TGTGCCACCAGCAGAGACGGGGACACCGGGGAGCTGTTTTTT.